The 6 T cell receptor beta chains below come from one sample, sequenced in a study of T-cell reconstitution after alpha-beta-depleted transplantation in children. The library targeted TCRbeta and was prepared with unique molecular identifiers. Via MiXCR, TCRdb re-called the PCR reads, giving one row per CDR3 protein. The data contain roughly 100,000 distinct CDR3 sequences, about 5.6% of them singletons. The starting material was PBMCs, mostly from graft donor cells, obtained 60 days after TCRalphabeta/CD19-depleted stem cell transplant. The origin of the receptors is a female patient between 2 and 15 years old who had a stem cell transplant for Fanconi anemia, so the T cells may come from the graft donor.

This clonotype was found many times. The V and J genes are TRBV3-1 and TRBJ1-1; 8 nucleotides align to TRBD1. This CDR3 has 16 residues. Germline CDR1 reads LGHDT; CDR2 reads YNNKEL (reference sequence). Trimming at V came to 0 bases and at J to 1 base, leaving 4 bases not matched to a gene. CDR3 bases: TGTGCCAGCAGCCAAGATCCGGACAGGGAGAACACTGAAGCTTTCTTT. Translated, it gives CASSQDPDRENTEAFF.

This clonotype was seen a few times. This sequence joins TRBV4-2 and TRBJ2-7, with 11 bases that match TRBD1. The CDR3 contains 16 residues. Trimming took 0 bases from V and 3 from J; bases not matched to a gene: 4. The germline V gene has CDR1 LGHNA and CDR2 YNFKEQ. In DNA form, the CDR3 reads TGTGCCAGCAGCCAAGATGCCGGGACAGGGGGCTACGAGCAGTACTTC. This encodes CASSQDAGTGGYEQYF.

This clonotype was counted many times. J is TRBJ1-1 and V is TRBV20-1, with 7 bases matching TRBD1. With 2 bases clipped from V and 3 bases from J, the junction kept 0 bases outside the gene matches. CDR3 length: 12 residues. Germline V gene sequence: CDR1 DFQATT, CDR2 SNEGSKA (reference sequence). Here the CDR3 reads CSARTGDTEAFF. Here the CDR3 DNA reads TGCAGTGCTAGAACAGGGGACACTGAAGCTTTCTTT.

This clonotype was recorded many times. The chain carries TRBV20-1 and TRBJ1-2; D unresolved. The germline CDR1 and CDR2 sequences are DFQATT and SNEGSKA (reference sequence). This CDR3 region has 17 residues. Trimming removed 0 bases from V and 0 bases from J, with 17 bases in between. The CDR3 here is CSARDQGHKGTNYGYTF. CDR3 nucleotides: TGCAGTGCTAGAGATCAAGGTCATAAGGGTACTAACTATGGCTACACCTTC.

The rearrangement uses TRBV25-1 and TRBJ2-7; possible D gene TRBD2, 5 bases. The germline V gene has CDR1 MGHDK and CDR2 SYGVNS. Trimming removed 4 bases from V and 2 bases from J, with 9 bases in between. This CDR3 region has 13 residues. In nucleotides, the CDR3 is TGTGCCAGCAGTGCGCTCGGGGCCTACGAGCAGTACTTC. As protein: CASSALGAYEQYF.

This clonotype has ten or more counts. The chain employs TRBV4-2 and TRBJ2-1; D may match TRBD1 or TRBD2 (5 bases each). The CDR3 is 14 residues long. Trimming took off 1 base at V and 10 bases at J, with 14 bases between the two ends. From germline, CDR1 is LGHNA and CDR2 YNFKEQ. Here the CDR3 reads CASSQVGDEDEQFF. The CDR3 DNA follows: TGTGCCAGCAGCCAAGTTGGGGACGAGGACGAGCAGTTCTTC.